Listed here is a single T cell receptor (beta chain). Its antigen is still unknown. Nothing much larger sits one base from this clone, and base qualities are not available. Per the germline V gene, MGHRA is the CDR1 and YSYEKL is the CDR2. Trimming at the junction amounts to 1 base on V and 0 bases on J, and the germline ends lie 10 bases apart. The CDR3 sequence holds 15 residues, the cysteine and phenylalanine included. Just the 45-base CDR3 DNA is kept, in frame starting at base 1. This sample is part of a study of Tregs in tolerant kidney transplant recipients (dated 2019 in TCRdb). In terms of the full investigation: Before combined kidney and bone marrow transplantation, this study identified donor-specific regulatory T cells using TCRbeta sequencing and then followed those same cells after transplant. TCRbeta repertoire sequencing was used in a few healthy controls to compare several ways of expanding Tregs specific for an allogeneic donor. On the study overall, not on this receptor specifically: The most biologically relevant and donor-specific TCRbeta repertoire appeared to be identified by expanding Tregs with activated donor B cells. Biological reproducibility was not examined directly, but technical replication error appeared to be minimal. The study was constrained by small patient numbers, and validation of the findings is required in larger populations and under other immunosuppression protocols.

Unstimulated Tregs (CD4+CD25+CD127-), CD4+ non-Tregs (CD4+CD25-), CD4 and CD8 cells were FACS-sorted from thawed PBMCs. Healthy control blood came either as purchased buffy coats or from healthy volunteers. Healthy control blood was processed to PBMCs by Ficoll density gradient and cryopreserved, and patient PBMCs were collected before and after transplant. Genomic DNA was extracted from sorted cells with the QIAGEN DNeasy Blood and Tissue Kit for TCRbeta CDR3 sequencing. Through immunoSEQ, high-throughput TCRbeta CDR3 sequencing was done commercially, including PCR amplification with internal controls and bias correction. The paper's data handling went like this. Unique productive TCRbeta sequences were defined by CDR3 nucleotide sequence when primers matched and otherwise by CDR3 amino acid sequence together with Vbeta and Jbeta genes. To correct sorting error, sequences shared between sorted populations at a frequency ratio of 2:1 or less were removed; the rest were assigned to the higher population. A sequence was defined as donor-reactive if the sequence was expanded at least 5-fold in CFSE-low cells compared with unstimulated cells and had a frequency of at least 0.01% in CFSE-low cells. Repertoire divergence was quantified by Jensen-Shannon divergence calculated from the top 100 TCRbeta sequences ranked by frequency. For samples with multiple sequencing runs, sorting error was corrected in each run separately before the runs were combined. The clones in this table, taken by TCRdb from immuneACCESS, are in-frame only. Not every clone is retained; where verified, under half of the shortfall comes from an unresolved V gene, and the cause of the rest is unknown. That table furnishes V, J and clone size, whereas the DNA furnished D and trimming. The sample data list 110,000 or so clones, and roughly 92% of these were observed just once. The top ten constitute approximately 0.62% of the sample.

The chain was built from TRBV4-1 and TRBJ2-7, with no reliable assignment of the D segment. The clonotype was recovered from a human donor in good health. The sample comprised CD4+ T cells from blood. For the CDR3, the sequence is CASSQVGRSSYEQYF. The DNA is TGCGCCAGCAGCCAAGTGGGCAGAAGCTCCTACGAGCAGTACTTC.